This TCR beta chain was observed in a study of cytomegalovirus exposure and HLA in healthy donors (dated by TCRdb to 2015 to 2018). At the level of the whole study: According to a later analysis, one platform produced both the roughly 130 validation repertoires and the 720 or so repertoires of the first cohort. High-throughput TCR immunosequencing, statistical association of individual TCRs with disease status, and machine learning were combined to predict cytomegalovirus infection status. The study aimed to test whether cataloging public T cell receptors could reveal signatures of past pathogen exposure. Along with the approximately 650-subject first cohort, a separate validation cohort of roughly 110 different subjects was used. On the study overall, not on this receptor specifically: In vitro tests confirmed that a few of the cytomegalovirus-associated TCR beta chains recognize cytomegalovirus antigens. The authors suggested that the approach could potentially be extended to other disease states and immunological phenotypes. Most TCR sequences were seen in very few donors, while some public TCRs were found in many individuals. In a later analysis, TCRs clustered in the first cohort were found to also tend to co-occur in the roughly 130 validation repertoires, with 94% of cluster scores above 0. The study gave a list of 150 to 200 TCR beta chains associated with cytomegalovirus. A later analysis had no HLA typing for the validation cohort, so co-occurrence there was scored across all 130 or so repertoires. The classifier was reported to diagnose cytomegalovirus status with high specificity and sensitivity in both the original and validation cohorts.

The library was prepared using the immunoSEQ multiplex PCR assay. Under the source paper's analysis protocol: A statistical classification framework was built to diagnose cytomegalovirus status from the catalog of TCR beta chain sequences. Here the immuneACCESS table is served through TCRdb, limited to in-frame sequences with V and J called. Missing clones are a known gap in these copies; in checked studies unresolved V genes cover under half, and the rest lacks a known reason. V, J and clone size are those of that table, while D and trimming were read from the DNA. In all, the sample holds 120,000 or so clones, and over 65% of those were seen once. The ten top clones hold roughly 1.9% of the sample. As regards this clone: Its antigen is not yet known. Qualities for individual bases were not recorded, and no much larger clone is one base off.

Trimming takes 6 bases from V and 4 bases from J, and the germline ends sit 18 bases apart. The germline V gene (reference sequence) gives CDR1 as MNHEY and CDR2 as SMNVEV. The CDR3 contains 15 residues, cysteine and phenylalanine counted. Here the CDR3 DNA is all that survives: 45 bases in frame from base 1. The donors were included in the validation cohort of 120 subjects, a group kept apart from the roughly 680-subject first cohort. The origin of this receptor is a woman aged 25 to 45 in good health and CMV-seronegative. Sequencing was performed on PBMCs. Rearrangement joined TRBV27 to TRBJ1-1; the D gene is perhaps TRBD1, from 5 matching bases. The DNA sequence reads TGTGCCAGCAGCCCCGCGGGGGTTTTGAGCACTGAAGCTTTCTTT. Its translation reads: CASSPAGVLSTEAFF.